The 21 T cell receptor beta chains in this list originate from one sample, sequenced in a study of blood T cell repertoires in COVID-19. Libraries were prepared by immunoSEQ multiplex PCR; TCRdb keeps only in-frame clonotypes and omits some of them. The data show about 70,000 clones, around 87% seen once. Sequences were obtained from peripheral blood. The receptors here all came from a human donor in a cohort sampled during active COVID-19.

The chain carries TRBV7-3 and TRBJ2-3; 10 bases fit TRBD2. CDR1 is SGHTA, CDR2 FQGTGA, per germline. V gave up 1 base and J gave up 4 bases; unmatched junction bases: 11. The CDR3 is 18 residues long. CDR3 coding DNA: TGTGCCAGCAGCTTAATGAGGGGAGCGGGGGGGCCCGCAGATACGCAGTATTTT. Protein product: CASSLMRGAGGPADTQYF.

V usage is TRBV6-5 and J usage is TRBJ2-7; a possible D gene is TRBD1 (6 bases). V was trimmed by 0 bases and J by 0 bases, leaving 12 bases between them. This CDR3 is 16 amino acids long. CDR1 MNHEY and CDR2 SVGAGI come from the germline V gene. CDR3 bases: TGTGCCAGCAGTTACTCGGGGGCCCCGAGCTCCTACGAGCAGTACTTC. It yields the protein CASSYSGAPSSYEQYF.

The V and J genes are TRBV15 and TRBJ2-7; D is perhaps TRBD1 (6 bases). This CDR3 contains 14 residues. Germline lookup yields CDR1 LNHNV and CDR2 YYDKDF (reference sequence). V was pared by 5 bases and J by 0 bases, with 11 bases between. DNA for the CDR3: TGTGCCACCAGCTATGCACAGGGCTCCTACGAGCAGTACTTC. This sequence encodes CATSYAQGSYEQYF.

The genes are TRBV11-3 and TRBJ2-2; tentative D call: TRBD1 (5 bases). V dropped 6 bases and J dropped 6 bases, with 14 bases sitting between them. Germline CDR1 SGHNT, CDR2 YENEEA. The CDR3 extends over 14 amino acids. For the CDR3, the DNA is TGTGCCAGCAGACAATACTCAGGGTCCGGGGAGCTGTTTTTT. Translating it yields CASRQYSGSGELFF.

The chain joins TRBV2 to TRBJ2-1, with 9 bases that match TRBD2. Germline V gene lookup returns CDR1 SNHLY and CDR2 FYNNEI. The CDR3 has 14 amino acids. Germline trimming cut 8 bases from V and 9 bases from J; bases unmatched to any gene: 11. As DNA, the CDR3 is TGTGCCAGCCAGGGGCTAGCGGGGAAGGTTGAGCAGTTCTTC. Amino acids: CASQGLAGKVEQFF.

In nucleotides, the CDR3 is TGTGCCAGCAGCCCCGGGGTGTCTGGGGCCAACGTCCTGACTTTC. Protein product: CASSPGVSGANVLTF. The chain employs TRBV11-1 and TRBJ2-6, with a tentative D call TRBD2 (5 bases). Germline V gene data show CDR1 as SGHAT and CDR2 as FQDESV (reference sequence). Trimming cost V 5 bases and J 1 base, with 9 bases left between them. There are 15 residues in the CDR3.

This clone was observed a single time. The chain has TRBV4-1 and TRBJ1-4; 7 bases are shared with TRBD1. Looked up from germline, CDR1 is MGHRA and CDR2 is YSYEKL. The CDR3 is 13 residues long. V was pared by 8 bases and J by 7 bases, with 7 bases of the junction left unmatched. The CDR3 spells CASAKTGSEKLFF. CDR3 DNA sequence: TGCGCCAGCGCGAAGACAGGGAGTGAAAAACTGTTTTTT.

The CDR3 DNA is TGTGCCAGCAGTTTGGGACAGTTCTACGAGCAGTACTTC. The encoded protein is CASSLGQFYEQYF. The chain uses TRBV28 and TRBJ2-7; 7 nucleotides align to TRBD1. The ends lost 3 bases at V and 3 bases at J; junction bases unmatched: 2. Germline assignment: CDR1 MDHEN and CDR2 SYDVKM. The CDR3 consists of 13 residues.

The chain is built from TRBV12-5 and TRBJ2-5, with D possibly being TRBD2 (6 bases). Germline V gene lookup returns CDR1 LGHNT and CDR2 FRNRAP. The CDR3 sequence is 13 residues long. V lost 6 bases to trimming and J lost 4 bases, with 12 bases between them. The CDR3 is CASGPMGGETQYF. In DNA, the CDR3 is TGTGCTAGTGGCCCAATGGGGGGAGAGACCCAGTACTTC.

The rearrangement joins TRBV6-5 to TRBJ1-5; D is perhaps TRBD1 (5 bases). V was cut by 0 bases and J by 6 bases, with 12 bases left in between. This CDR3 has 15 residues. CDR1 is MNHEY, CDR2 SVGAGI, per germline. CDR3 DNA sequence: TGTGCCAGCAGTTACTCATTTGGGGGGGGTCAGCCCCAGCATTTT. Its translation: CASSYSFGGGQPQHF.

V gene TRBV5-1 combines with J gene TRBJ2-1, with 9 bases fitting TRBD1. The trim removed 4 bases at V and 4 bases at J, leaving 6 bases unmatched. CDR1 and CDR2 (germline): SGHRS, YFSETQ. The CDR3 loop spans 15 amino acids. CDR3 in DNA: TGCGCCAGCAGCCCGGGACAGGGTCGGTACAATGAGCAGTTCTTC. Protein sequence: CASSPGQGRYNEQFF.

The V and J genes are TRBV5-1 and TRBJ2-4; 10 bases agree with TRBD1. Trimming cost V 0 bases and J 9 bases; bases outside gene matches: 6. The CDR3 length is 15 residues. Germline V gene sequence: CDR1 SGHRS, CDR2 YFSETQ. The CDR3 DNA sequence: TGCGCCAGCAGCTTGGGGGGACAGGGGAACGGCATTCAGTACTTC. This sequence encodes CASSLGGQGNGIQYF.

This chain's CDR3 is CASSVRGQSDEKLFF. In DNA form, the CDR3 reads TGTGCCAGCAGTGTAAGAGGACAGAGCGATGAAAAACTGTTTTTT. The chain combines TRBV6-4 with TRBJ1-4; weak D call: TRBD1 (6 bases). CDR1 and CDR2 (germline): MRHNA, SNTAGT. The CDR3 covers 15 residues. V shed 4 bases and J shed 6 bases, with 15 bases lying between them.

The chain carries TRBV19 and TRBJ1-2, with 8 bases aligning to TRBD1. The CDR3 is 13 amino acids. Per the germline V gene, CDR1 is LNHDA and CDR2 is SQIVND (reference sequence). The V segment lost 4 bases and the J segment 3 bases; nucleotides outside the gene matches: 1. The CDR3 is CASSRGQDYGYTF. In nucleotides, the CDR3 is TGTGCCAGTAGTAGGGGACAGGACTATGGCTACACCTTC.

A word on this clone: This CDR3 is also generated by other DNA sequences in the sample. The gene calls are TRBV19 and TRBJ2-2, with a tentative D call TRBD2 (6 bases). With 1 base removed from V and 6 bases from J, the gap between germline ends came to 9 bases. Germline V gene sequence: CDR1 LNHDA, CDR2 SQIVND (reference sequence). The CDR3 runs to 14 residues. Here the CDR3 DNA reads TGTGCCAGTAGTATAGGAGGAGGGGCCGGGGAGCTGTTTTTT. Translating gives CASSIGGGAGELFF.

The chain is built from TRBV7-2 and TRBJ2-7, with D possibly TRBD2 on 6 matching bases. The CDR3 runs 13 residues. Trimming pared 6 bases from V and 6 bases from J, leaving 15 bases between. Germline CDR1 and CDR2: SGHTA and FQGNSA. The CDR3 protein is CASSAGRISEQYF. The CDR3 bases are TGTGCCAGCAGTGCAGGGAGGATTTCCGAGCAGTACTTC.

CDR3 coding DNA: TGTGCCAGCAGCTCCGGGACTAGCGGGGGGCACACAGATACGCAGTATTTT. As protein: CASSSGTSGGHTDTQYF. The chain uses TRBV11-3 and TRBJ2-3; 15 bases align to TRBD2. Trimming removed 4 bases from V and 2 bases from J; junction bases left unmatched: 4. The CDR3 is 17 amino acids. The germline V gene has CDR1 SGHNT and CDR2 YENEEA. The full variable domain, its missing parts supplied by reference TRBV11-3 and TRBJ2-3, is EAGVVQSPRYKIIEKKQPVAFWCNPISGHNTLYWYLQNLGQGPELLIRYENEEAVDDSQLPKDRFSAERLKGVDSTLKIQPAELGDSAVYLCASSSGTSGGHTDTQYFGPGTRLTVL.

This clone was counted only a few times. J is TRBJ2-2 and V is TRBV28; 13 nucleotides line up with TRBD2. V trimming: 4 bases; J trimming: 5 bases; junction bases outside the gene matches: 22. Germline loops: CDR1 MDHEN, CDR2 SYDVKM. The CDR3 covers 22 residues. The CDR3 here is CASSSKTGGEPGTSGVTGELFF. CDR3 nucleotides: TGTGCCAGCAGTTCAAAGACAGGGGGCGAGCCCGGGACTAGCGGGGTGACCGGGGAGCTGTTTTTT.

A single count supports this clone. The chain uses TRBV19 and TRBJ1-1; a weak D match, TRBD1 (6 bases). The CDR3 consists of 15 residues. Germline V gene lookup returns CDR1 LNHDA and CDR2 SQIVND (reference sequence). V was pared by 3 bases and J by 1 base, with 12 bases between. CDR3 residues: CASSIWGRQNTEAFF. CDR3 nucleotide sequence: TGTGCCAGTAGTATTTGGGGGCGGCAGAACACTGAAGCTTTCTTT.

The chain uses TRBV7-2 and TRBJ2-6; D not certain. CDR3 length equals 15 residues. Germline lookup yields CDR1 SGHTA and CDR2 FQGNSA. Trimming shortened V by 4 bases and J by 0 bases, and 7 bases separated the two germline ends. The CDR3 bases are TGTGCCAGCAGCTCGAGGATCTCTGGGGCCAACGTCCTGACTTTC. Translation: CASSSRISGANVLTF.

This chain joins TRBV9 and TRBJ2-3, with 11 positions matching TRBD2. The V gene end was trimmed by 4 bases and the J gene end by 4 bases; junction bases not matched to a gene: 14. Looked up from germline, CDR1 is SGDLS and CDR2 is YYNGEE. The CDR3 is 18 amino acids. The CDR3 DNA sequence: TGTGCCAGCAGCCCGAGGCGGAGACTAGCGGGGCTCGCAGATACGCAGTATTTT. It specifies CASSPRRRLAGLADTQYF.